This T cell receptor beta chain is drawn from a study of chemoradiotherapy in HPV16-positive cancers. Comment on this clone: The antigen is not known.

Findings of the study overall: HPV-responsive T-cell expansion during chemoradiotherapy was linked to improved recurrence-free survival in HPV16-positive patients.

V lost 7 bases to trimming and J lost 5 bases, with 14 bases between them. Germline V gene sequence: CDR1 LNHDA, CDR2 SQIVND (reference sequence). The CDR3 is 13 amino acids. The table came from immunoSEQ multiplex PCR; TCRdb's copy has only in-frame clones and leaves some out. The table lists 20,000 to 25,000 clones, roughly 66% of them singletons. The chain carries TRBV19 and TRBJ1-1, with a possible D match to TRBD1 (5 bases). The biological material was taken from a patient who underwent chemoradiotherapy. The sequence came from a human donor with HPV-associated anogenital cancer. The CDR3 spells CASTPQGGTEAFF. The CDR3 DNA sequence: TGTGCCAGTACCCCTCAGGGAGGTACTGAAGCTTTCTTT.